This TCR beta chain was profiled in a study of blood T cell repertoires in COVID-19 (dated by TCRdb to the early 2020s). Describing the broader study: The collaborator samples originated in the United States, Italy and Spain and spanned the acute and convalescent phases of COVID-19. Samples came from the ongoing ImmuneRACE study (first 160 participants) plus 1,254 subjects from 6 global collaborators. The prospective study material was composed of cDNA or gDNA derived from T cells, B-cell-depleted T cells, or PBMCs. The sample metadata nearly always contained a de-identified subject ID, COVID-19 status, age in years and sex. The repertoires were released in a freely available public database meant as a resource for research on the immune response to SARS-CoV-2. Deeply sampled blood TCRbeta repertoires from subjects exposed to, actively infected with, or recovered from COVID-19 were included in the dataset. HLA class I and class II types, where available, came from metadata supplied by the sample provider rather than from assay-based typing.

A second Seattle source provided samples from volunteer blood donors who had recovered from COVID-19. Each collaborating institution followed its own protocols to collect whole blood in K2EDTA tubes. Collaborator samples were shipped for TCRbeta analysis as frozen whole blood, isolated PBMCs, or DNA extracted from either sample type. The junction shows trimming of 6 bases on V and 5 bases on J, plus 16 bases between the germline ends. In the germline V gene, CDR1 corresponds to MGHDK and CDR2 to SYGVNS. The CDR3 covers 14 residues, taking in both the cysteine and the phenylalanine. Only CDR3 DNA is held: 42 bases, read in frame from base 1. General study outcomes and caveats: How much clinical and demographic metadata was included differed by source and by participant, and the metadata was provided uncurated.

Comments on this clone: No antigen is known for it. No much larger clone is present one base from it, and per-base qualities are unavailable.

TCRbeta CDR3 regions were amplified from genomic DNA by means of the immunoSEQ Assay, a bias-controlled multiplex PCR. On the authors' methods: The number of nucleated cells in each sample was estimated from the amplification of reference gene primers within the assay. Sequence reads were collapsed and filtered to measure the absolute abundance of every unique TCRbeta CDR3 rearrangement. Productive Simpson clonality was computed per sample as the square root of Simpson's diversity index over productive rearrangements. Sourced from immuneACCESS, this table was stored by TCRdb with only in-frame sequences that have V and J called. A share of the clones is absent; for the studies checked, an unresolved V gene accounts for under half, and the remainder has no known explanation. Clone size and the V and J calls come from that table; the DNA yielded D and trimming. Counted in this sample were roughly 350,000 clones; about 90% of them appeared once. The ten largest make up roughly 3.3% of the sample.

This TCR derives from a woman under 30 who had recovered from COVID-19. Here the chain combines TRBV25-1 and TRBJ2-5, with a tentative D gene TRBD1 over 6 matching bases. The sample comprised peripheral blood. The nucleotides are TGTGCCAGCAGCAAAGACAGGTTGGGGGAGACCCAGTACTTC. It encodes CASSKDRLGETQYF.